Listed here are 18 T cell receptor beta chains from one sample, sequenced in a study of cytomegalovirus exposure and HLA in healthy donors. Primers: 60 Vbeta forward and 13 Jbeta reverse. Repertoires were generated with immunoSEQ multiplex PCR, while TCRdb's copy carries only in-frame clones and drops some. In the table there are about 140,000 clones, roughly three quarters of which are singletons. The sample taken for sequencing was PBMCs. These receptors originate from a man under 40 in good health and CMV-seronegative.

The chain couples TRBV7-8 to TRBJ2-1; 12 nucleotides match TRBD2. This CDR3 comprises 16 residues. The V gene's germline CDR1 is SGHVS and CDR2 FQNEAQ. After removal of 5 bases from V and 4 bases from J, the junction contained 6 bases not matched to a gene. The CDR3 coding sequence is TGTGCCAGCAGCCCAGGACTAGCGGGAAGTTACAATGAGCAGTTCTTC. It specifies CASSPGLAGSYNEQFF.

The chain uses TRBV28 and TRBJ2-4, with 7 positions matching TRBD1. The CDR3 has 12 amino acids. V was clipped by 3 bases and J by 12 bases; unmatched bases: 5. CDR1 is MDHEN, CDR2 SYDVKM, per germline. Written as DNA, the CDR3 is TGTGCCAGCAGTTTCACAGGGGTAGGTCAGTACTTC. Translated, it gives CASSFTGVGQYF.

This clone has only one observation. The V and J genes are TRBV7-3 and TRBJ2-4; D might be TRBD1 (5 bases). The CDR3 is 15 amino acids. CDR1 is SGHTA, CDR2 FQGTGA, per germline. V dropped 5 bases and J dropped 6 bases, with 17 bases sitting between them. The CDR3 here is CASSQEDSPGNIQYF. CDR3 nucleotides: TGTGCCAGCAGCCAAGAAGACAGTCCCGGAAACATTCAGTACTTC.

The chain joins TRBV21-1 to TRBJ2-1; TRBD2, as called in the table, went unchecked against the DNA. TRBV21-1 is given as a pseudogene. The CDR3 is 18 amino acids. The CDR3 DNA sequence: TGTGCCAGCAGCGCGGCGGACTACGTATCCCCAAACTACAATGAGCAGTTCTTC. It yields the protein CASSAADYVSPNYNEQFF.

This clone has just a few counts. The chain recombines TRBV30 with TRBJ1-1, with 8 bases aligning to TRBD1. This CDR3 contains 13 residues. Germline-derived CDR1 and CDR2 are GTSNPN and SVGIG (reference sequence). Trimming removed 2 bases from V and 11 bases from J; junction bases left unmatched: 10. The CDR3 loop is CAWSSGQGPVAFF. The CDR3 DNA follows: TGTGCCTGGAGTTCAGGACAGGGCCCTGTGGCTTTCTTT.

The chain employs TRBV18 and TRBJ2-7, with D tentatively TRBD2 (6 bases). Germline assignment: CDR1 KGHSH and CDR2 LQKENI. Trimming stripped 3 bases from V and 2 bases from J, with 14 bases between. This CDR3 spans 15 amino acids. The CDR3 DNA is TGTGCCAGCTCACCTAGCGGAACGTACGCCTACGAGCAGTACTTC. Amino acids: CASSPSGTYAYEQYF.

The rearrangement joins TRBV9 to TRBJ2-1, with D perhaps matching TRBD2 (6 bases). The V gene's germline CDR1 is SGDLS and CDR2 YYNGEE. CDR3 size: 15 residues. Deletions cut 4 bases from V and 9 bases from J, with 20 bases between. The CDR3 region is CASSPDPTRGGEQFF. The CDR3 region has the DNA TGTGCCAGCAGCCCCGACCCAACTAGGGGAGGTGAGCAGTTCTTC.

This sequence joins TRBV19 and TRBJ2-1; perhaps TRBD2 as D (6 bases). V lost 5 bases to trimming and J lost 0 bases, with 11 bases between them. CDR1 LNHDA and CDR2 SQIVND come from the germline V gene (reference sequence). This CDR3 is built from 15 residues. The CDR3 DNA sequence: TGTGCCAGTAGTCCCCTAGCGAACTCCTACAATGAGCAGTTCTTC. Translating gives CASSPLANSYNEQFF.

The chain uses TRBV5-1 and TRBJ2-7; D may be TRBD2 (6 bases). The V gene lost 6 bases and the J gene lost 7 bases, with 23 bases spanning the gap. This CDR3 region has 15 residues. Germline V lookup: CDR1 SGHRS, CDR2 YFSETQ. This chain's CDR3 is CASTPRGTPGGEQYF. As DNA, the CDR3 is TGCGCCAGCACCCCCCGGGGGACTCCCGGCGGGGAGCAGTACTTC.

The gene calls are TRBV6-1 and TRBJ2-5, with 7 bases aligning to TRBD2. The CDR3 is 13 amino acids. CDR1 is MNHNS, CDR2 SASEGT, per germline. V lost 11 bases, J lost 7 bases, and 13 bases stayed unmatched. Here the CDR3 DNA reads TGTGCCGGCCGGCTAGGGCGGGAGCGGACCCAGTACTTC. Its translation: CAGRLGRERTQYF.

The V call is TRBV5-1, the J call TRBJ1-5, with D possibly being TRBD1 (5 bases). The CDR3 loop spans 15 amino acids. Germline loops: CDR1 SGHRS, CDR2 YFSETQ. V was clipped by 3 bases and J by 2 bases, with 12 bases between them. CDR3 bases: TGCGCCAGCAGCTGCAGGGTGGGTTGCAATCAGCCCCAGCATTTT. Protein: CASSCRVGCNQPQHF. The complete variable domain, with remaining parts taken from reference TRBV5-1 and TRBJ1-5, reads KAGVTQTPRYLIKTRGQQVTLSCSPISGHRSVSWYQQTPGQGLQFLFEYFSETQRNKGNFPGRFSGRQFSNSRSEMNVSTLELGDSALYLCASSCRVGCNQPQHFGDGTRLSIL.

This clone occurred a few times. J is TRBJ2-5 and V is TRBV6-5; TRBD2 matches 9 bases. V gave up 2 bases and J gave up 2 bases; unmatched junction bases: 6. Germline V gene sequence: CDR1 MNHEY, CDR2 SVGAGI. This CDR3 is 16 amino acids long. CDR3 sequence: CASSYARTSDQETQYF. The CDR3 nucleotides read TGTGCCAGCAGTTACGCAAGGACTAGCGATCAAGAGACCCAGTACTTC.

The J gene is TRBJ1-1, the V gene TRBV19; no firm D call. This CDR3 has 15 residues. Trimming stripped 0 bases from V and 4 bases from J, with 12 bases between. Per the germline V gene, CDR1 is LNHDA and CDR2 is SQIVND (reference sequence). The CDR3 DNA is TGTGCCAGTAGTATAGACGCGGCAGAGGGCACTGAAGCTTTCTTT. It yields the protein CASSIDAAEGTEAFF.

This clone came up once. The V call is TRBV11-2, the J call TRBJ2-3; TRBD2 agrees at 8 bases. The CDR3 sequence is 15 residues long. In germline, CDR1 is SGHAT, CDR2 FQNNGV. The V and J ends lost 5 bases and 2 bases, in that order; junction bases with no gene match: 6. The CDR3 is CASSITSGTTDTQYF. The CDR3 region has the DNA TGTGCCAGCAGCATCACTAGCGGAACCACAGATACGCAGTATTTT. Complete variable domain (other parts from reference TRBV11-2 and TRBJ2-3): EAGVAQSPRYKIIEKRQSVAFWCNPISGHATLYWYQQILGQGPKLLIQFQNNGVVDDSQLPKDRFSAERLKGVDSTLKIQPAKLEDSAVYLCASSITSGTTDTQYFGPGTRLTVL.

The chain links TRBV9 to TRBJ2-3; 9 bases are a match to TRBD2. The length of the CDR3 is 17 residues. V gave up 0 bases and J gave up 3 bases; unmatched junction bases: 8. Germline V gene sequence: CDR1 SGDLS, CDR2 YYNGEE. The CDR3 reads CASSVAGASGITDTQYF. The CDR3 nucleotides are TGTGCCAGCAGCGTAGCTGGCGCTAGCGGGATTACAGATACGCAGTATTTT.

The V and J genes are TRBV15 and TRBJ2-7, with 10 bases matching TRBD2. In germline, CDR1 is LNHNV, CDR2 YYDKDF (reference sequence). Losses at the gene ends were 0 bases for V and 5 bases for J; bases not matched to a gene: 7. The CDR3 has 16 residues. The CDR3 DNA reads TGTGCCACCAGCAGAGAGTACCGTCTAGCGGGAGACGAGCAGTACTTC. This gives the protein CATSREYRLAGDEQYF.

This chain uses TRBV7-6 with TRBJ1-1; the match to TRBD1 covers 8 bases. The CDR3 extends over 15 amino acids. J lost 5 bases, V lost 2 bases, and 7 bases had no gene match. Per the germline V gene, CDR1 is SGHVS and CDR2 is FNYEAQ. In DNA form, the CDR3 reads TGTGCCAGCAGCTTACTAAACAGGGGGGGAACTGAAGCTTTCTTT. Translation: CASSLLNRGGTEAFF.

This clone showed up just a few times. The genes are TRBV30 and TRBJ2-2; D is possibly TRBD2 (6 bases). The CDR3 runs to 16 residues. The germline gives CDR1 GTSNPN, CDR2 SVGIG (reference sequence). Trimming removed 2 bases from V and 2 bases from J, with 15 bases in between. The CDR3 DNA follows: TGTGCCTGGAGTTCCCTCCCGGGACTTAACACCGGGGAGCTGTTTTTT. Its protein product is CAWSSLPGLNTGELFF. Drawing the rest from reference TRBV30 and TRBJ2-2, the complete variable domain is SQTIHQWPATLVQPVGSPLSLECTVEGTSNPNLYWYRQAAGRGLQLLFYSVGIGQISSEVPQNLSASRPQDRQFILSSKKLLLSDSGFYLCAWSSLPGLNTGELFFGEGSRLTVL.